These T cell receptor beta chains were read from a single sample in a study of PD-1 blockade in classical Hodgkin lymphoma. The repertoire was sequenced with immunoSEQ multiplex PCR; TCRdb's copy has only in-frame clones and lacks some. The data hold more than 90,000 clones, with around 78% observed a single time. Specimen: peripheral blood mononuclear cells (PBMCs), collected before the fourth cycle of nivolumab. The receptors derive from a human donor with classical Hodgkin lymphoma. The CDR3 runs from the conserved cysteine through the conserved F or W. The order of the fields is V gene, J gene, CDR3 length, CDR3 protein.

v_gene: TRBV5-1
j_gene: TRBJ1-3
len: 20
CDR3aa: CASSLGVTGFFSRSGNTIYF

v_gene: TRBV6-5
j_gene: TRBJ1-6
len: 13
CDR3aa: CASRTGTNSPLHF

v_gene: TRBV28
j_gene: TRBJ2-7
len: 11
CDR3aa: CASSLGYEQYF

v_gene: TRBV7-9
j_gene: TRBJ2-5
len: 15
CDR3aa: CASSPLPFEGEAQYF

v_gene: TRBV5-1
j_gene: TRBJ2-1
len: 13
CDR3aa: CASNGGDYNEQFF

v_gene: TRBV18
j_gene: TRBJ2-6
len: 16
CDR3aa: CASSPWGGSGANVLTF

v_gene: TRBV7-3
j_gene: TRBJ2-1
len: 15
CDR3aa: CASSAWTASYNEQFF

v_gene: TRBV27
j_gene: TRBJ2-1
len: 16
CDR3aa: CASSGISGAGGNEQFF

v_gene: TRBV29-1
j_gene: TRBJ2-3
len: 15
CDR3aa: CSVEVRGWSTDTQYF

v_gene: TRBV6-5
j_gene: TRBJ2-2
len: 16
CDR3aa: CASSYPIAGGDGELFF

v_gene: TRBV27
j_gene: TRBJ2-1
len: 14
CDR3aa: CASSFDGTYNEQFF

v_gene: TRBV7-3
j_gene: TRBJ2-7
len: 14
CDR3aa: CASSLSTGPYEQYF

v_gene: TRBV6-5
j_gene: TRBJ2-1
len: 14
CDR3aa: CASSPGGIRREQFF

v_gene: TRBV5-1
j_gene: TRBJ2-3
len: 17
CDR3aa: CASSLGTSGVGTDTQYF

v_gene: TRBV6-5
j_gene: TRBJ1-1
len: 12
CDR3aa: CASSYEGLEAFF

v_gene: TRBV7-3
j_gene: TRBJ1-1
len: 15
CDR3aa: CASSLIPGRDTEAFF

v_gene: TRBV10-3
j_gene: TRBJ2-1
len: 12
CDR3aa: CAISGSSNEQFF

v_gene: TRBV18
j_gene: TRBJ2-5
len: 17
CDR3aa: CASSLNRDSYTQETQYF

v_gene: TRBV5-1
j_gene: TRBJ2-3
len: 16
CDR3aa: CASSSGSGSITDTQYF

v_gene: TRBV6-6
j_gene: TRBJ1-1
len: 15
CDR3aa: CASSYSRGMNTEAFF

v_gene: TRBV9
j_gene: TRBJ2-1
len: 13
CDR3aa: CASSPLLYNEQFF

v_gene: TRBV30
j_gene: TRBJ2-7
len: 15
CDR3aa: CAWSPGGGGPYEQYF